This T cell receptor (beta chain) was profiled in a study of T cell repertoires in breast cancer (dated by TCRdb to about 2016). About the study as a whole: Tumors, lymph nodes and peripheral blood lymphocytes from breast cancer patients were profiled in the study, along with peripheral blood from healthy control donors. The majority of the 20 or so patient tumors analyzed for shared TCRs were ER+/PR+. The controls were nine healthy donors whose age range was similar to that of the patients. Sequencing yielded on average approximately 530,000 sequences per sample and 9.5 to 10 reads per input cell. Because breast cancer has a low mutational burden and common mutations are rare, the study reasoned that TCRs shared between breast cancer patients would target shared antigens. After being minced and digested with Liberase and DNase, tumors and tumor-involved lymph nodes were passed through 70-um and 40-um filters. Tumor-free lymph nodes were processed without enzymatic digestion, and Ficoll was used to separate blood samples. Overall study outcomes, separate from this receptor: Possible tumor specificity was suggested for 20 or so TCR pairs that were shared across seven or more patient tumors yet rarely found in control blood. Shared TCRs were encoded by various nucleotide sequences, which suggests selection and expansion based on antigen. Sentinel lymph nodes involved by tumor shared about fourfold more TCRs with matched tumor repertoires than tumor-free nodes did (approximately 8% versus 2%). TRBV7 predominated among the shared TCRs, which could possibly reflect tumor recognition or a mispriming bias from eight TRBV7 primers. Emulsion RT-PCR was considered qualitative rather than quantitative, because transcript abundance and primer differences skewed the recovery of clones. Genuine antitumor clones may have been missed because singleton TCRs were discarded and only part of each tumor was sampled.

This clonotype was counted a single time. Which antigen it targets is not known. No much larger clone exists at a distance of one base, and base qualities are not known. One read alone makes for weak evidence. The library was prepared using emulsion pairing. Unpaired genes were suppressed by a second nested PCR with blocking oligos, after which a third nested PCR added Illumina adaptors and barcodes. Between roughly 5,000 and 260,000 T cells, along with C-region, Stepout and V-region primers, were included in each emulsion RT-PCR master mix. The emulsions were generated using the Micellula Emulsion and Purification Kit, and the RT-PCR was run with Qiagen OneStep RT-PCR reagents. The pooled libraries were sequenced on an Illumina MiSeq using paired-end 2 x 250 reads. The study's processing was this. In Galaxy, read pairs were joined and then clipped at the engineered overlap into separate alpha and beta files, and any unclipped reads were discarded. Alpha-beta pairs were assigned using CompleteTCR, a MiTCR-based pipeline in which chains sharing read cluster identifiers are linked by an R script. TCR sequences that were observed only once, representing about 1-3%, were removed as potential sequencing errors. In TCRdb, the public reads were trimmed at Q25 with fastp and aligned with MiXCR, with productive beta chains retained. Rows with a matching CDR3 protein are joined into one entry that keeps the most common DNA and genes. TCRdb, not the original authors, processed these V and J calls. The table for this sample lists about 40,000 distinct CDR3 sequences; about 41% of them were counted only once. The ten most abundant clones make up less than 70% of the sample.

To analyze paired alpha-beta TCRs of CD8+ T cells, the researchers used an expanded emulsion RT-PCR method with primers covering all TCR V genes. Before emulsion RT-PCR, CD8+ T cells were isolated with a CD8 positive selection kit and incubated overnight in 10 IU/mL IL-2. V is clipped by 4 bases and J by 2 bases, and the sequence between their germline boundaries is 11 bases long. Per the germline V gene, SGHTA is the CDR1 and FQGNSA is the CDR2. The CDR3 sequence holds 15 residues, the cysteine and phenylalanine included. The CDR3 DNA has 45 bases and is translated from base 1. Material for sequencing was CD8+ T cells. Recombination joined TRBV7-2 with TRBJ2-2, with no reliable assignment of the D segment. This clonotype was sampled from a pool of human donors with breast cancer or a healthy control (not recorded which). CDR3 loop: CASSWRLDNTGELFF. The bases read TGTGCCAGCAGCTGGCGTTTGGATAACACCGGGGAGCTGTTTTTT.